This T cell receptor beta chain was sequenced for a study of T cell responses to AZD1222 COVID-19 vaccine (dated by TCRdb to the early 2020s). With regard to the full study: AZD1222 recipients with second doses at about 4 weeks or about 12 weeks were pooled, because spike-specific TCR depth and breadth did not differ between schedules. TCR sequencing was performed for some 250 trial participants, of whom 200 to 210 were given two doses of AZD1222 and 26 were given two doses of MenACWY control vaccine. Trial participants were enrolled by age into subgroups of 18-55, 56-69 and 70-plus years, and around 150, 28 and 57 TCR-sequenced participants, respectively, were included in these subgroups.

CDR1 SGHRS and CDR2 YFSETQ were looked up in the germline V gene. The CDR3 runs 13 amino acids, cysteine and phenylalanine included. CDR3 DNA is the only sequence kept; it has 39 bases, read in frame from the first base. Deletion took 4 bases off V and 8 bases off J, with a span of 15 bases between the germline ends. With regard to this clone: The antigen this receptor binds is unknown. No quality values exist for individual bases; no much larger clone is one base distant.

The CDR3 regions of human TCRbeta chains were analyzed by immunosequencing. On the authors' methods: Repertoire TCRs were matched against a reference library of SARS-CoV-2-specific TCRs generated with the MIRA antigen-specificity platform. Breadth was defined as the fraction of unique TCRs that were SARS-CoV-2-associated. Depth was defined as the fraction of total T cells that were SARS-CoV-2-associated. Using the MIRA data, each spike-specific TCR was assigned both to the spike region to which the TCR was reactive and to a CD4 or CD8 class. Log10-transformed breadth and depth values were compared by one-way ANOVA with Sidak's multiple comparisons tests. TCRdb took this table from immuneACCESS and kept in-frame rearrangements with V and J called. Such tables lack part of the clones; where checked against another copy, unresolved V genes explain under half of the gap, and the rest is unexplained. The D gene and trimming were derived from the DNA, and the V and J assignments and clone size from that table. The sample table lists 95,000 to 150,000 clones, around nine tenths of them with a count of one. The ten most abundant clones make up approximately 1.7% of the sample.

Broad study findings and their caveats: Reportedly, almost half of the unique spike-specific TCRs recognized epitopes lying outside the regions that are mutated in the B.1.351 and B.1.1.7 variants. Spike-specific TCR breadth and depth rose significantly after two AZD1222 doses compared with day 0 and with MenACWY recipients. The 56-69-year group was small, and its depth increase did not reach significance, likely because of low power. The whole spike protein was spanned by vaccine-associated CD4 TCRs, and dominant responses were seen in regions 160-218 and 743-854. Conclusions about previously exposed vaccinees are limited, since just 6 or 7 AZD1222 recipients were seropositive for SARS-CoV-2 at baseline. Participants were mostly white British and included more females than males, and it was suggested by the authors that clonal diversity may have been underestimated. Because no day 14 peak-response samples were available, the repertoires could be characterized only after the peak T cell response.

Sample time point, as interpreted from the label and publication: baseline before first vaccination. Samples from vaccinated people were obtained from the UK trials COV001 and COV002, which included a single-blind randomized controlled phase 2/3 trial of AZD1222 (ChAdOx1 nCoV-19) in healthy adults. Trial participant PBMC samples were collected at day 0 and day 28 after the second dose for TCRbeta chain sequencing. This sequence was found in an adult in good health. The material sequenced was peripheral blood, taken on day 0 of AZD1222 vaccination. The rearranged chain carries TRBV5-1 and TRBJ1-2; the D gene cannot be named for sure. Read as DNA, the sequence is TGCGCCAGCAGCCCATACGAGGGAAACGGCTACACCTTC. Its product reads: CASSPYEGNGYTF.